This T cell receptor beta chain was identified during a study of blood T cell repertoires in COVID-19. The assay was immunoSEQ multiplex PCR, and TCRdb's table has in-frame clones only and misses some. The sample lists over 250,000 clones, around 87% seen once, with 1.5% in the top ten. In its sample, this clone was seen once. This CDR3 spans 13 amino acids. Trimming pared 1 base from V and 9 bases from J, leaving 10 bases between. The germline V gene encodes CDR1 SGHTA and CDR2 FQGNSA. This receptor was identified in a woman between 35 and 50 years old who had recovered from COVID-19. The chain recombines TRBV7-2 with TRBJ1-5; D gene unclear. The material sequenced was peripheral blood. The CDR3 sequence is CASSLDTGGPQHF. DNA for the CDR3: TGTGCCAGCAGCTTAGACACCGGAGGGCCCCAGCATTTT.